The clone carrying this T cell receptor beta chain was counted only a few times. What it binds is not known. Trimming took 3 bases from V and 2 from J; bases not matched to a gene: 6. Germline lookup yields CDR1 KGHSH and CDR2 LQKENI. The CDR3 extends over 15 amino acids. This sample is part of a study of beta chain features in type 1 diabetes. The study, taken as a whole, reports: Researchers report that Type 1 diabetes patients had moderately but significantly shorter TCRB CDR3s across all four CD4+ subsets.

Of the isolated RNA, all was reverse transcribed, and so the sequenced material was expressed TCRB transcripts. TCRdb keeps only in-frame clones here, not all; method: immunoSEQ multiplex PCR. The sample records around 50,000 clones, around 40% being singletons. The specimen was stem cell memory CD4+ T cells from blood. The chain recombines TRBV18 with TRBJ2-5; 7 bases line up with TRBD2. This TCR came from a young man with type 1 diabetes. As DNA, the CDR3 is TGTGCCAGCTCACCCGGCGGGAGTGGGCAAGAGACCCAGTACTTC. Protein: CASSPGGSGQETQYF.